This TCR beta chain comes out of a study of beta chain features in type 1 diabetes. Findings and limits, study-wide: Type 1 diabetes patients showed a moderate but significant shortening of TCRB CDR3s in all four CD4+ subsets.

Trimming shortened V by 2 bases and J by 0 bases, and 6 bases separated the two germline ends. The germline CDR1 and CDR2 sequences are SGHNT and YYREEE (reference sequence). The CDR3 sequence is 14 residues long. As regards this clone: Antigen specificity is unknown. The same CDR3 is also encoded by other DNA sequences in this sample.

Reverse transcription of all isolated RNA meant that expressed TCRB transcripts were sequenced. Profiling relied on immunoSEQ multiplex PCR, and the TCRdb table lists in-frame clones only, not all of them. Among 600,000 to 700,000 clones listed, 13% were seen once. The TCR comes from a man aged 18 to 30 with type 1 diabetes. The sequenced sample was naive CD4+ T cells from blood. V usage is TRBV5-4 and J usage is TRBJ1-5, with D possibly TRBD1 on 5 matching bases. The DNA for the CDR3 is TGTGCCAGCAGCTTTGGGGGTAGCAATCAGCCCCAGCATTTT. This sequence encodes CASSFGGSNQPQHF.